This TCR beta chain was sequenced for a study of CD8 T cells in Susac syndrome. The CDR3 is made up of 11 amino acids. Trimming left V 0 bases short and J 4 bases short, with 3 bases between. Germline V gene data show CDR1 as SQVTM and CDR2 as ANQGSEA. An input of roughly 0.5 to 1 ug of RNA was subjected to reverse transcription using random hexamers. TCRdb reanalysed the immunoSEQ multiplex PCR reads using MiXCR and keeps one entry per CDR3 protein. The sample has about 150,000 distinct CDR3 sequences; approximately 95% are singletons. The sequence came from a human donor with Susac syndrome. V usage is TRBV29-1 and J usage is TRBJ1-1; D uncertain. The specimen was CD4+ T cells from PBMCs. In DNA, the CDR3 is TGCAGCGTTGAAGATGTCACTGAAGCTTTCTTT. This encodes CSVEDVTEAFF.